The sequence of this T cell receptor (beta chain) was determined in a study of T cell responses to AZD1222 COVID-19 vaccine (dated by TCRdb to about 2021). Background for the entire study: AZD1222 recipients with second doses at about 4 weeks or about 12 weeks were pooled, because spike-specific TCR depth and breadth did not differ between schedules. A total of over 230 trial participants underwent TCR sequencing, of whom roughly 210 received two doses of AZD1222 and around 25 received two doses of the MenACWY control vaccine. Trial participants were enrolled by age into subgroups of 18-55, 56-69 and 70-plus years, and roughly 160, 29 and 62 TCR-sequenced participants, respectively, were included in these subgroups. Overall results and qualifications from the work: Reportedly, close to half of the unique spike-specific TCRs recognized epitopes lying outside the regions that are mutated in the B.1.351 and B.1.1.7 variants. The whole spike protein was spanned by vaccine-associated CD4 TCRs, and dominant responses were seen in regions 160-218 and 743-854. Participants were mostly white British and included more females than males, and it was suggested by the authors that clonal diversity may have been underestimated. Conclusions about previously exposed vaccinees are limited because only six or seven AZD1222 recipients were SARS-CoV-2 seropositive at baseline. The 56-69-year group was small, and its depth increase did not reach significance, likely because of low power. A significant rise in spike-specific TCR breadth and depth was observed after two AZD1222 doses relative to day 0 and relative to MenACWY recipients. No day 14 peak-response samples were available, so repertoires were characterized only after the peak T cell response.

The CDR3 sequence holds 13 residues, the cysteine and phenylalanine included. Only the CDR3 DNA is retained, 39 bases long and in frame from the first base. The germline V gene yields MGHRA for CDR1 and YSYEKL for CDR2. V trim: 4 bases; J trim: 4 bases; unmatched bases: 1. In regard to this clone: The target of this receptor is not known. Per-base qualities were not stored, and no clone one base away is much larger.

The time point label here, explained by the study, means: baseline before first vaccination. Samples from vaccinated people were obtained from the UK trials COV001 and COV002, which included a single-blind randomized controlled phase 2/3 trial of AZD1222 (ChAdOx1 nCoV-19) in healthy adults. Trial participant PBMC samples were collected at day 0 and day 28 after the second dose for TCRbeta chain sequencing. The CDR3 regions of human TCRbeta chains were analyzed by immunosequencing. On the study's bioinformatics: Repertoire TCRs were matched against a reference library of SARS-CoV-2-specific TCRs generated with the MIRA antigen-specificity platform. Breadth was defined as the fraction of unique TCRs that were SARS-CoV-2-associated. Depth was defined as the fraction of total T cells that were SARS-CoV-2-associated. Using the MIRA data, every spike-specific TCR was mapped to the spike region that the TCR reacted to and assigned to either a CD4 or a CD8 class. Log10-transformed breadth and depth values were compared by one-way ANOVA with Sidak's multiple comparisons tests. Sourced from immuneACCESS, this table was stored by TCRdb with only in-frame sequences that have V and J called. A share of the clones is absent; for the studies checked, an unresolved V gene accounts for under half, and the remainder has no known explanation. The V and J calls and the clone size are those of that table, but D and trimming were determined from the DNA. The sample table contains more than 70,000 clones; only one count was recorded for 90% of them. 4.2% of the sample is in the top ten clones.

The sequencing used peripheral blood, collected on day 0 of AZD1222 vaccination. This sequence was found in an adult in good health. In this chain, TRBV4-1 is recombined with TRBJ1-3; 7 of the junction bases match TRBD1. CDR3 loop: CASSRTGGNTIYF. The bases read TGCGCCAGCAGCCGGACAGGAGGAAACACCATATATTTT.